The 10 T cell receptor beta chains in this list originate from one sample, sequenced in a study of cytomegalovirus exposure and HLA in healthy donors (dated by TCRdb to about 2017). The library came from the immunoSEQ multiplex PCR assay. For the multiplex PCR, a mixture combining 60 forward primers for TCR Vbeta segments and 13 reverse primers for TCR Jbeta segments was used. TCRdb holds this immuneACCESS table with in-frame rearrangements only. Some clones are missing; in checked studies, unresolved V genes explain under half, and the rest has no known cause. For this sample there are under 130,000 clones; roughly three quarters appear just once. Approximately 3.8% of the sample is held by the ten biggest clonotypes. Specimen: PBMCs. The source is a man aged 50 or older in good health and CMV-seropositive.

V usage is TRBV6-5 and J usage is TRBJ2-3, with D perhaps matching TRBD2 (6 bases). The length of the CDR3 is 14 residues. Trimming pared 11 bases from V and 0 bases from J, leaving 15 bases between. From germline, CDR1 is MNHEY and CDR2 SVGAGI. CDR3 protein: CADGGISSTDTQYF. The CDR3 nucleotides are TGTGCCGACGGGGGAATATCAAGCACAGATACGCAGTATTTT.

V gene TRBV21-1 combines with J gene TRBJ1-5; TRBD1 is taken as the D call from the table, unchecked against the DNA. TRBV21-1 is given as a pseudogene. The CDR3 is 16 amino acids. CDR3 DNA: TGTGCCAGCAGCACGCTCGGGACAGATAGCAATCAGCCCCAGCATTTT. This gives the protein CASSTLGTDSNQPQHF.

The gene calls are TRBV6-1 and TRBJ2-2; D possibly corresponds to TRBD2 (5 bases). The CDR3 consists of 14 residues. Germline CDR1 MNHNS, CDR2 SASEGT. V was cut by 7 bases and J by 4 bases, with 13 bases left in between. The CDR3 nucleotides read TGTGCCAGCATTTTCGGTGGAGGCACCGGGGAGCTGTTTTTT. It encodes CASIFGGGTGELFF.

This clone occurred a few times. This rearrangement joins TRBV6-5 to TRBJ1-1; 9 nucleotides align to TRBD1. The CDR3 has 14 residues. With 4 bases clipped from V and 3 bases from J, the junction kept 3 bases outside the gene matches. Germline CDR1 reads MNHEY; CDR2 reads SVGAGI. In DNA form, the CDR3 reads TGTGCCAGCAGTTCACGGACAGGGGACACTGAAGCTTTCTTT. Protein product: CASSSRTGDTEAFF.

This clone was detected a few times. CDR3 sequence: CASSKGGAGPGNEQFF. CDR3 in DNA: TGTGCCAGCAGCAAAGGTGGTGCAGGGCCGGGTAATGAGCAGTTCTTC. This chain links TRBV5-4 with TRBJ2-1; possible D gene TRBD1, 5 bases. The V and J ends lost 4 bases and 7 bases respectively, with 21 bases between them. From germline, CDR1 is SGHNT and CDR2 YYREEE (reference sequence). The CDR3 loop spans 16 amino acids.

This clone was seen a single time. In DNA, the CDR3 is TGTGCCAGCAGTTCGGGACTAGCGGGAGGAAACATTCAGTACTTC. It codes for CASSSGLAGGNIQYF. This chain connects TRBV28 to TRBJ2-4, with TRBD2 matching 15 bases. With V trimmed by 4 bases and J by 6 bases, 1 base remained unmatched. This CDR3 comprises 15 residues. Germline assignment: CDR1 MDHEN and CDR2 SYDVKM. Complete variable domain (other parts from reference TRBV28 and TRBJ2-4): DVKVTQSSRYLVKRTGEKVFLECVQDMDHENMFWYRQDPGLGLRLIYFSYDVKMKEKGDIPEGYSVSREKKERFSLILESASTNQTSMYLCASSSGLAGGNIQYFGAGTRLSVL.

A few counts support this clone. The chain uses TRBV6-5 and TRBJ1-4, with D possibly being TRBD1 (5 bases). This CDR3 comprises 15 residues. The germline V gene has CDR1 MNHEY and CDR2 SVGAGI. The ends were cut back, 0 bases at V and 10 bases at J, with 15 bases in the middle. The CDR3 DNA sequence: TGTGCCAGCAGTTACTCGCCAGGGCTAGACGGAAAACTGTTTTTT. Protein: CASSYSPGLDGKLFF.

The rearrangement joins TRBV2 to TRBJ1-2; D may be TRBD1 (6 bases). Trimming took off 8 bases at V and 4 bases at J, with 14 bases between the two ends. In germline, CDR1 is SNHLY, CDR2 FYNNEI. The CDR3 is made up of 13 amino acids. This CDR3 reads CASSVDSLYGYTF. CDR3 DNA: TGTGCCAGCTCGGTGGACAGCCTCTATGGCTACACCTTC.

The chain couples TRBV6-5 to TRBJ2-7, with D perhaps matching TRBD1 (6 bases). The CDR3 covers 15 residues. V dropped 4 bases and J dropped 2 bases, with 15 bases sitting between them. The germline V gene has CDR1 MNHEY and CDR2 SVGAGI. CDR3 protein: CASSSRRTATYEQYF. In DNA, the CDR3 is TGTGCCAGCAGTTCTAGACGGACAGCTACCTACGAGCAGTACTTC.

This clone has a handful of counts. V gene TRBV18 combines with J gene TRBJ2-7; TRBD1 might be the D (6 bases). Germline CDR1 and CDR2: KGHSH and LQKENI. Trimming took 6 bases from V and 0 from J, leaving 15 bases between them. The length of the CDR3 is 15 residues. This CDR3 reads CASSRYRAVSYEQYF. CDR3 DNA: TGTGCCAGCTCGAGATACAGGGCGGTCTCCTACGAGCAGTACTTC.